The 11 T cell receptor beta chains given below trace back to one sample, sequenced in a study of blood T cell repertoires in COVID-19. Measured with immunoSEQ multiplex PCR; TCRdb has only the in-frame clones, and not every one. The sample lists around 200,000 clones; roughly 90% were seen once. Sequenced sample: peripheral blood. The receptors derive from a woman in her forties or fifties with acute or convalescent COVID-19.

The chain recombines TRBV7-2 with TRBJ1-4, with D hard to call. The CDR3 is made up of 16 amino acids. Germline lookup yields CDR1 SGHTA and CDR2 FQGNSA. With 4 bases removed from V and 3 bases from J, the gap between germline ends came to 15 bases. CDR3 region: CASSYGRWASNEKLFF. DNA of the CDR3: TGTGCCAGCAGCTACGGCCGATGGGCTTCTAATGAAAAACTGTTTTTT.

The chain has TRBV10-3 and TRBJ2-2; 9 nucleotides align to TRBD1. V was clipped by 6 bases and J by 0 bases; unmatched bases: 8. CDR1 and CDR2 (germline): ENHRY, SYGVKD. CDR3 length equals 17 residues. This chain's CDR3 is CAIRRQGGSANTGELFF. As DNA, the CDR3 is TGTGCCATCAGGAGACAGGGGGGATCAGCGAACACCGGGGAGCTGTTTTTT.

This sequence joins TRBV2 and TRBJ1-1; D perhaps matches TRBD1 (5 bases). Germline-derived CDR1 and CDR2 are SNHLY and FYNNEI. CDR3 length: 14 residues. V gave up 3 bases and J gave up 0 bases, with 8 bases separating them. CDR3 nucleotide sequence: TGTGCCAGCAGTGAGGGGGGGATGAACACTGAAGCTTTCTTT. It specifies CASSEGGMNTEAFF. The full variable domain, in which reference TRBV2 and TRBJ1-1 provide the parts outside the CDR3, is EPEVTQTPSHQVTQMGQEVILRCVPISNHLYFYWYRQILGQKVEFLVSFYNNEISEKSEIFDDQFSVERPDGSNFTLKIRSTKLEDSAMYFCASSEGGMNTEAFFGQGTRLTVV.

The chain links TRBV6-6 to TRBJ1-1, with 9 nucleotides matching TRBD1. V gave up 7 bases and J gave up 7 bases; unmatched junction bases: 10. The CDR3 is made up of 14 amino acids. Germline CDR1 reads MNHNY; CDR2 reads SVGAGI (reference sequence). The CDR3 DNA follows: TGTGCCAGCATATTCCGGACAGGGGAGGGTGAAGCTTTCTTT. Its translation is CASIFRTGEGEAFF.

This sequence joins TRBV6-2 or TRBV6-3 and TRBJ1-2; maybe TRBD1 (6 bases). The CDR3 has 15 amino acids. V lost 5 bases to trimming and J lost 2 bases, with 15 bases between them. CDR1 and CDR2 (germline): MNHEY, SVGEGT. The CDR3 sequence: CASSGDTGVNYGYTF. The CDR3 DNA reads TGTGCCAGCAGTGGGGACACCGGGGTCAACTATGGCTACACCTTC.

Here the CDR3 DNA reads TGTGCCAGCAGCCCCATCTCGGGGGGCGGAGGCTACACCTTC. It is translated as CASSPISGGGGYTF. V and J are TRBV5-8 and TRBJ1-2; possible D gene TRBD1, 6 bases. Between the trimmed V and J ends, which lost 4 bases and 8 bases, there was a span of 18 bases. The CDR3 length is 14 residues. In germline, CDR1 is SGHTS, CDR2 YDEGEE.

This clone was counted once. CDR3 protein: CASSSTGTSGNGGELFF. DNA of the CDR3: TGTGCCAGCTCATCGACCGGGACTAGCGGGAATGGCGGGGAGCTGTTTTTT. V is TRBV18 and J is TRBJ2-2; 13 positions agree with TRBD2. Per the germline V gene, CDR1 is KGHSH and CDR2 is LQKENI. Trimming took 5 bases from V and 7 from J; bases not matched to a gene: 10. This CDR3 has 17 amino acids. Complete variable domain (other parts from reference TRBV18 and TRBJ2-2): NAGVMQNPRHLVRRRGQEARLRCSPMKGHSHVYWYRQLPEEGLKFMVYLQKENIIDESGMPKERFSAEFPKEGPSILRIQQVVRGDSAAYFCASSSTGTSGNGGELFFGEGSRLTVL.

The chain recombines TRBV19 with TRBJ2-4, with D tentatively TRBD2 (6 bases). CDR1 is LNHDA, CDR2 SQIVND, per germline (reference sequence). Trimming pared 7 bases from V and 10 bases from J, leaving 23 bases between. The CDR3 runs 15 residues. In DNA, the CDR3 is TGTGCCAGTACCATCGGTACGGGAGCCCCGGGGATTCAGTACTTC. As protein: CASTIGTGAPGIQYF.

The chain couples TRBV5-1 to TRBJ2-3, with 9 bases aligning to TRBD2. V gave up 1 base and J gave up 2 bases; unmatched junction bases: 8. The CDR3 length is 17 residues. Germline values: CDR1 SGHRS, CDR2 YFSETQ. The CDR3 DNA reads TGCGCCAGCAGCTTGTGGGTAGCGGGAGCGCTCACAGATACGCAGTATTTT. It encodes CASSLWVAGALTDTQYF.

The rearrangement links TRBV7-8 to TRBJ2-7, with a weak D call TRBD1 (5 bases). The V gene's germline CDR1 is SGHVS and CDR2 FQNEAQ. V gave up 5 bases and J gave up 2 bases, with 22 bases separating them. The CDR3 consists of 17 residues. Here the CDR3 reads CASSAWAMDNFTYEQYF. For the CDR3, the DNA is TGTGCCAGCAGCGCGTGGGCAATGGACAATTTCACCTACGAGCAGTACTTC.

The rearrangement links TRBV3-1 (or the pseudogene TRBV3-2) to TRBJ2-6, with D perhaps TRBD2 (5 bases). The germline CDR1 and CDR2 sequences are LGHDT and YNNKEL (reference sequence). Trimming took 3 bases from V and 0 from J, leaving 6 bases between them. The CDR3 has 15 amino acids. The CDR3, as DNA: TGTGCCAGCAGCCAGGGAGACTCTGGGGCCAACGTCCTGACTTTC. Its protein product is CASSQGDSGANVLTF.